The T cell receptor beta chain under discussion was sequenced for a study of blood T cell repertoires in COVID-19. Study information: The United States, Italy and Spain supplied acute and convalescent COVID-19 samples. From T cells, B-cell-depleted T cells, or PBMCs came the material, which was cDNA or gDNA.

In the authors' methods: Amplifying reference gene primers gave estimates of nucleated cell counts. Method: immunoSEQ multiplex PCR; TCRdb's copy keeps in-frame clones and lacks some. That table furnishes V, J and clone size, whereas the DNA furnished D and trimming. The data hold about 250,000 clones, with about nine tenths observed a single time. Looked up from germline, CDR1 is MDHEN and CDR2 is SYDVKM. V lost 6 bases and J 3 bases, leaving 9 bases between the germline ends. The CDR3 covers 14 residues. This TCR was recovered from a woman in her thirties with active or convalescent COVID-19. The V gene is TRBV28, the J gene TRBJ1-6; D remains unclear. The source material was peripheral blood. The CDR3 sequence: CASSETHYNSPLHF. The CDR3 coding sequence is TGTGCCAGCAGCGAAACACACTATAATTCACCCCTCCACTTT.